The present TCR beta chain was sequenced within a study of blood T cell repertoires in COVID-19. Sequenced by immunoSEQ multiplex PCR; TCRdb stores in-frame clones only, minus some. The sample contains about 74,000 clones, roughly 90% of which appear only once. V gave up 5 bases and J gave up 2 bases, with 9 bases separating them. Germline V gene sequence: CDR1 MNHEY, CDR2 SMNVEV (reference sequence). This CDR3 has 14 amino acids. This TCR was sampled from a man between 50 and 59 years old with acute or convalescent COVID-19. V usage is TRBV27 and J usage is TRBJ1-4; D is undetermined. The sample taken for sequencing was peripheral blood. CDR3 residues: CASSITRTNEKLFF. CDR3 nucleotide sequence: TGTGCCAGCAGTATCACGAGGACTAATGAAAAACTGTTTTTT.